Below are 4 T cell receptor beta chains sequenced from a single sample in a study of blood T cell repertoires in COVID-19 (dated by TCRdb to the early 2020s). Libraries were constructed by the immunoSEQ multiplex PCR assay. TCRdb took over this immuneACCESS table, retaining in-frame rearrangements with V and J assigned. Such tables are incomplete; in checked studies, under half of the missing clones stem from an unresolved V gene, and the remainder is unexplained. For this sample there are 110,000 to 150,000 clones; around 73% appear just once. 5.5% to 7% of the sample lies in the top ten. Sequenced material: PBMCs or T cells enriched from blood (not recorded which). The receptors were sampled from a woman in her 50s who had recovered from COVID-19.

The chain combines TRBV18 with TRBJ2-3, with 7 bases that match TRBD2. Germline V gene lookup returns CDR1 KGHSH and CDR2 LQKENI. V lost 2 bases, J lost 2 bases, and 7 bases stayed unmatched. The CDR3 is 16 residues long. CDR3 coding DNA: TGTGCCAGCTCACCAGATAGGCTAGCGGACACAGATACGCAGTATTTT. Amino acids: CASSPDRLADTDTQYF.

The CDR3 here is CASSDLRGGTNNEKLFF. CDR3 coding DNA: TGTGCCAGCAGTGATTTGAGGGGGGGGACCAATAATGAAAAACTGTTTTTT. The chain links TRBV6-4 to TRBJ1-4, with TRBD1 as a possible D gene (6 bases). The CDR3 loop spans 17 amino acids. Trimming left V 3 bases short and J 4 bases short, with 18 bases between. Germline CDR1 reads MRHNA; CDR2 reads SNTAGT.

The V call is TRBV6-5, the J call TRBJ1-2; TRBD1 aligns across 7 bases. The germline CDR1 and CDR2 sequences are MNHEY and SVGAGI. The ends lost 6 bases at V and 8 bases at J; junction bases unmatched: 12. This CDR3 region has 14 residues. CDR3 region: CASSPSQGTRGYTF. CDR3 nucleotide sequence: TGTGCCAGCAGCCCCTCACAGGGGACGAGGGGCTACACCTTC.

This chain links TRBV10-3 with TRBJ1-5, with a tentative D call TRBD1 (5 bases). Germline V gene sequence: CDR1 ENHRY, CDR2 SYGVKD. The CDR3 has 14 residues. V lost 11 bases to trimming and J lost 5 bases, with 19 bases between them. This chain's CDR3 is CAVGRVGEDQPQHF. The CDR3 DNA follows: TGTGCCGTAGGCCGAGTAGGGGAGGATCAGCCCCAGCATTTT.